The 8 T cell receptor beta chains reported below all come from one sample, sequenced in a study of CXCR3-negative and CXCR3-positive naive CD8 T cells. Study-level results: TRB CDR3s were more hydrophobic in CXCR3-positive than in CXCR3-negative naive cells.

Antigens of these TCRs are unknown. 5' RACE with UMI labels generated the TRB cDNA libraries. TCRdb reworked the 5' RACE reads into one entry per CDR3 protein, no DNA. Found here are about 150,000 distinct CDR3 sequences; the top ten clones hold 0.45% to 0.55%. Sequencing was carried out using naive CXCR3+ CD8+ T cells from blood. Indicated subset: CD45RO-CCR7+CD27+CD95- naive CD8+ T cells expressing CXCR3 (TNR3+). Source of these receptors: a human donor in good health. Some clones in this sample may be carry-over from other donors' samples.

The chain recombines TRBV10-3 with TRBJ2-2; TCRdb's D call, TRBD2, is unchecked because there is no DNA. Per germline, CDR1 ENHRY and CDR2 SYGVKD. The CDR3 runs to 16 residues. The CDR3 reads CAISEDGALNTGELFF.

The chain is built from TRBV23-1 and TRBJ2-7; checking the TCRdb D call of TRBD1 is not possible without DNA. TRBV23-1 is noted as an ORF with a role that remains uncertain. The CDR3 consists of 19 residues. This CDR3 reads CASSRQPDRGAAIPYEQYF.

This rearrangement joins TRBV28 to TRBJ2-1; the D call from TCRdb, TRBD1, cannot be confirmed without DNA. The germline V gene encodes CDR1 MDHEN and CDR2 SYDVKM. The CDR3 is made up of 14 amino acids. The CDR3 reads CASRYRDTYNEQFF.

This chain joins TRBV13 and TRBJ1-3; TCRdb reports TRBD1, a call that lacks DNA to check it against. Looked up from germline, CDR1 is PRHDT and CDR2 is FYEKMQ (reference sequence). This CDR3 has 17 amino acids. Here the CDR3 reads CASSFQLTGVTGNTIYF.

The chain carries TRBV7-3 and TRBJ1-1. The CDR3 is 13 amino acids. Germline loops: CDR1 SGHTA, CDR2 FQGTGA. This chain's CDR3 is CASSLIANTEAFF. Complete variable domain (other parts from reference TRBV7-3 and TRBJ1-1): GAGVSQTPSNKVTEKGKYVELRCDPISGHTALYWYRQSLGQGPEFLIYFQGTGAADDSGLPNDRFFAVRPEGSVSTLKIQRTERGDSAVYLCASSLIANTEAFFGQGTRLTVV.

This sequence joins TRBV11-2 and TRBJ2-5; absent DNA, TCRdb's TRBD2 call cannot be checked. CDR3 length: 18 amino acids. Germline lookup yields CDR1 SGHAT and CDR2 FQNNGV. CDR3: CASSLRRQGFELQETQYF.

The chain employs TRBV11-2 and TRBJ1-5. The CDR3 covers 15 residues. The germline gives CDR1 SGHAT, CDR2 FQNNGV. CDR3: CASSFWGNSNQPQHF.

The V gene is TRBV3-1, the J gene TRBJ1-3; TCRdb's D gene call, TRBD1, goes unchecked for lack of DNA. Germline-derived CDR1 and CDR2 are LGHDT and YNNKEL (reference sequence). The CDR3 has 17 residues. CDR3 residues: CASSPNRGSSSGNTIYF. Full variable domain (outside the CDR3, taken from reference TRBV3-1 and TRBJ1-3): DTAVSQTPKYLVTQMGNDKSIKCEQNLGHDTMYWYKQDSKKFLKIMFSYNNKELIINETVPNRFSPKSPDKAHLNLHINSLELGDSAVYFCASSPNRGSSSGNTIYFGEGSWLTVV.